A selection of T cell receptor beta chains follows, all from one sample in a study of cytomegalovirus exposure and HLA in healthy donors. The assay was immunoSEQ multiplex PCR, and TCRdb's table has in-frame clones only and misses some. Of 170,000 or so clones detected, roughly 84% appear once; the ten largest clones hold less than 0.4%. Sequencing input: PBMCs. Receptors originate from a boy aged 2 to 9 in good health and CMV-seronegative. Both conserved end residues are part of each CDR3. The order of the fields is clone size, D gene, V gene, J gene, CDR3 protein, CDR3 DNA. D genes are given only for firm matches. The size entry is marked missing in some rows and otherwise reads once, few, many or a size class.

>NA|NA|TRBV27|TRBJ2-7
CASSLLAPSYEQYF
TGTGCCAGCAGCCTTCTAGCGCCGTCCTACGAGCAGTACTTC
>NA|TRBD2|TRBV6-1|TRBJ2-7
CASSEGGAIYEQYF
TGTGCCAGCAGTGAGGGAGGGGCGATATACGAGCAGTACTTC
>NA|NA|TRBV5-1|TRBJ2-1
CASSSPRSAGIPFYNEQFF
TGCGCCAGCAGCTCCCCGCGTTCCGCGGGTATACCCTTCTACAATGAGCAGTTCTTC
>NA|TRBD1|TRBV28|TRBJ2-5
CASNQKVVPDRGSETQYF
TGTGCCAGCAACCAAAAGGTGGTTCCGGACAGGGGTTCGGAGACCCAGTACTTC
>NA|TRBD2|TRBV25-1|TRBJ2-7
CASSEGLAYEQYF
TGTGCCAGCAGTGAGGGACTAGCTTACGAGCAGTACTTC
>NA|NA|TRBV11-2|TRBJ2-5
CASSLSFGSQETQYF
TGTGCCAGCAGCTTATCTTTCGGGTCCCAAGAGACCCAGTACTTC
>NA|TRBD1|TRBV28|TRBJ1-1
CASSSDRVNTEAFF
TGTGCCAGCAGTTCGGACAGGGTTAACACTGAAGCTTTCTTT
>NA|TRBD2|TRBV7-9|TRBJ2-1
CASSLASGRADEQFF
TGTGCCAGCAGCTTAGCTAGCGGGAGGGCCGATGAGCAGTTCTTC
>NA|NA|TRBV9|TRBJ1-6
CASSSGREAPLHF
TGTGCCAGCAGCTCCGGGAGGGAGGCACCCCTCCACTTT
>NA|TRBD2|TRBV11-3|TRBJ2-3
CASSPGTSGYTDTQYF
TGTGCCAGCAGCCCAGGGACTAGCGGTTACACAGATACGCAGTATTTT
>NA|TRBD1|TRBV7-2|TRBJ2-7
CASSLADRGRLSQDEQYF
TGTGCCAGCAGCTTAGCGGACAGGGGGCGCCTCTCTCAGGACGAGCAGTACTTC
>once|TRBD2|TRBV23-1|TRBJ2-2
CASSPGLAVFTGELFF
TGCGCCAGCAGTCCCGGACTAGCGGTGTTCACCGGGGAGCTGTTTTTT
>NA|NA|TRBV14|TRBJ2-1
CASSQGSYLLYNEQFF
TGTGCCAGCAGCCAAGGAAGCTACCTACTTTACAATGAGCAGTTCTTC
>NA|TRBD2|TRBV6-5|TRBJ2-5
CASRGLVWETQYF
TGTGCCAGCAGGGGACTAGTTTGGGAGACCCAGTACTTC
>NA|NA|TRBV5-4|TRBJ1-2
CASSGTGLGYTF
TGTGCCAGCAGCGGCACAGGGCTAGGCTACACCTTC
>NA|NA|TRBV28|TRBJ2-5
CASSFQVKQETQYF
TGTGCCAGCAGTTTCCAGGTAAAGCAAGAGACCCAGTACTTC
>NA|TRBD1|TRBV27|TRBJ1-2
CASSFSDRGGDGYTF
TGTGCCAGCAGTTTCTCGGACAGGGGAGGAGATGGCTACACCTTC
>NA|NA|TRBV15|TRBJ1-2
CATSRVWTPRGGYTF
TGTGCCACCAGCAGAGTATGGACCCCCAGGGGTGGCTACACCTTC
>NA|TRBD1|TRBV7-8|TRBJ1-2
CASSPDRQGYGYTF
TGTGCCAGCAGCCCAGACCGACAGGGCTATGGCTACACCTTC
>NA|TRBD1|TRBV19|TRBJ1-2
CASSMEGTGSYYGYTF
TGTGCCAGTTCCATGGAAGGGACAGGGTCTTACTATGGCTACACCTTC
>NA|NA|TRBV10-2|TRBJ2-7
CASKGLTISSDEQYF
TGCGCCAGCAAAGGACTGACGATCTCCTCCGACGAGCAGTACTTC
>NA|TRBD1|TRBV27|TRBJ2-7
CASSSKGQASYEQYF
TGTGCCAGCAGTTCCAAGGGACAGGCAAGTTACGAGCAGTACTTC
>NA|NA|TRBV5-1|TRBJ2-7
CASSLDGGEDYEQYF
TGCGCCAGCAGCTTGGATGGCGGGGAGGACTACGAGCAGTACTTC
>once|TRBD1|TRBV6-1|TRBJ2-7
CASSLGQGTEQYF
TGTGCCAGCAGTTTAGGACAGGGTACCGAGCAGTACTTC
>NA|NA|TRBV7-9|TRBJ2-5
CASGEEETQYF
TGTGCCAGCGGTGAGGAAGAGACCCAGTACTTC
>once|TRBD2|TRBV27|TRBJ2-4
CASSGTSGSLAKNIQYF
TGTGCCAGCAGCGGGACTAGCGGGTCTCTAGCCAAAAACATTCAGTACTTC
>NA|TRBD1|TRBV19|TRBJ2-7
CASSPGQGVYEQYF
TGTGCCAGTAGTCCGGGACAGGGGGTCTACGAGCAGTACTTC
>NA|NA|TRBV15|TRBJ1-1
CATSRDFGGDTEAFF
TGTGCCACCAGCAGAGATTTTGGGGGCGACACTGAAGCTTTCTTT